This T cell receptor (beta chain) was documented in a study of T-cell memory formation after mild COVID-19. Looking at the study overall: Largely, TCR clusters stayed within a single donor.

As regards this clonotype: Its target is unknown.

A single record per CDR3 protein comes from TCRdb applying MiXCR to the 5' RACE reads. The sample yields under 300,000 distinct CDR3 sequences, approximately 9% seen once. V lost 0 bases, J lost 9 bases, and 13 bases lay in between. The germline CDR1 and CDR2 sequences are SGHRS and YFSETQ. CDR3 size: 15 residues. Study-level points and caveats: Researchers report contracting CD4+ clones mostly in CM and EM, with CD8+ clones in EMRA. Clones that contracted from day 15 to 85 were balanced CD4/CD8, while later expanders leaned CD4+. Several responding clones turned up in pre-infection memory, indicating that cross-reactive memory may have taken part.

The gene calls are TRBV5-1 and TRBJ1-6; possibly TRBD1 for D (6 bases). This receptor was taken from a man between 18 and 35 years old who had mild COVID-19 (a few samples of this study predate the infection). Cell type and time point are not known. The material sequenced was PBMCs or a T cell subset sorted from them (not recorded which). The CDR3 spells CASSLAPGASSPLHF. For the CDR3, the DNA is TGCGCCAGCAGCTTGGCACCAGGGGCCAGTTCACCCCTCCACTTT.